This TCR beta chain stems from a study of CD8 T cells in Susac syndrome. Study-wide results and caveats: In its TCR sequencing and HLA analysis, the study acknowledged that the number of individuals was relatively small.

The RNA input was roughly 0.45 to 1 ug, and it was reverse transcribed with random hexamers. The method of amplification for TCR beta CDR3 was immunoSEQ multiplex PCR, covering 54 Vbeta and 13 Jbeta. One entry per CDR3 protein results from TCRdb running MiXCR on the immunoSEQ multiplex PCR reads. The table includes fewer than 250,000 distinct CDR3 sequences, about 93% detected once. Note on this clonotype: No antigen is known for it.

The CDR3 length is 13 residues. Trimming cost V 0 bases and J 7 bases, with 10 bases left between them. CDR1 is SGHNT and CDR2 is YYREEE in the germline V gene (reference sequence). V is TRBV5-4 and J is TRBJ1-2; no clear D. The clonotype originates from a human donor in good health. The sequencing sample was made of CD4+ T cells from PBMCs. The CDR3, as DNA: TGTGCCAGCAGCTTGGGGGAGGGCCTTGGCTACACCTTC. This codes for CASSLGEGLGYTF.